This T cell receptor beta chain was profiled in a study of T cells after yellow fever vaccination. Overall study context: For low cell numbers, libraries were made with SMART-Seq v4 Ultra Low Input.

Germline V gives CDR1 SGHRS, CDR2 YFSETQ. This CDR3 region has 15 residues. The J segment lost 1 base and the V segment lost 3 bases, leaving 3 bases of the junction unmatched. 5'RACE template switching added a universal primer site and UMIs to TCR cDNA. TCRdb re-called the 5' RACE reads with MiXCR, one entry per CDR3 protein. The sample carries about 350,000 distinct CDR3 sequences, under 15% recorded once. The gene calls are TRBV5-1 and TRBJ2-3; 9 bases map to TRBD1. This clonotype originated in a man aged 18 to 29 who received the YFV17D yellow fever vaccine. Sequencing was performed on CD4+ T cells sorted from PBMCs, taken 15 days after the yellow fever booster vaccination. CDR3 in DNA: TGCGCCAGCAGCTCGAGGACAGGGGGCACAGATACGCAGTATTTT. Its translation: CASSSRTGGTDTQYF.